A single sample gave rise to the 20 T cell receptor beta chains below, sequenced in a study of blood T cell repertoires in COVID-19. TCRdb keeps only in-frame clones here, not all; method: immunoSEQ multiplex PCR. Of roughly 240,000 clones in the sample, approximately 80% were seen once. The sample comprised peripheral blood. The receptor source for this set is a woman older than 75 with acute or convalescent COVID-19.

V and J are TRBV4-2 and TRBJ2-1; 10 nucleotides agree with TRBD2. The CDR3 spans 17 residues. Per germline, CDR1 LGHNA and CDR2 YNFKEQ. V dropped 1 base and J dropped 3; count of bases not matched to a gene: 6. The CDR3 DNA is TGTGCCAGCAGCCAAGTAGGTAGCGGGGGGAACTACAATGAGCAGTTCTTC. Protein sequence: CASSQVGSGGNYNEQFF.

The chain carries TRBV28 and TRBJ1-3, with D possibly being TRBD1 (6 bases). CDR1 and CDR2 (germline): MDHEN, SYDVKM. This CDR3 has 15 amino acids. The V end lost 3 bases, the J end lost 4 bases, and 13 bases lay between the germline ends. The CDR3 DNA follows: TGTGCCAGCAGTTTGGGGGGGGCTGGAGGAAACACCATATATTTT. As protein: CASSLGGAGGNTIYF.

The CDR3 DNA reads TGTGCCAGCTCACGGGACAGGAACTACGAGCAGTACTTC. Its protein is CASSRDRNYEQYF. The chain combines TRBV18 with TRBJ2-7, with 8 bases that match TRBD1. The CDR3 is made up of 13 amino acids. The J segment lost 3 bases and the V segment lost 4 bases, leaving 2 bases of the junction unmatched. The germline V gene encodes CDR1 KGHSH and CDR2 LQKENI.

This clone was counted between two and nine times. The chain couples TRBV6-2 or TRBV6-3 to TRBJ1-5; tentatively, D is TRBD1 (5 bases). This CDR3 contains 14 residues. The V end was cut by 0 bases, the J end by 4 bases, with 7 bases between. The germline V gene has CDR1 MNHEY and CDR2 SVGEGT. For the CDR3, the DNA is TGTGCCAGCAGTTACTCGACAGCTAATCAGCCCCAGCATTTT. Its translation: CASSYSTANQPQHF.

The J gene is TRBJ2-1, the V gene TRBV6-5; TRBD2 aligns across 8 bases. V shed 4 bases, J shed 7 bases, and the junction held 9 bases outside the gene matches. CDR3 length: 15 residues. CDR1 and CDR2 (germline): MNHEY, SVGAGI. This CDR3 is CASSSRAGVRNEQFF. The CDR3 DNA reads as TGTGCCAGCAGTTCAAGAGCGGGAGTCCGAAATGAGCAGTTCTTC.

This chain connects TRBV10-3 to TRBJ1-2; 7 nucleotides agree with TRBD1. This CDR3 spans 12 amino acids. V lost 4 bases, J lost 8 bases, and 4 bases stayed unmatched. The germline V gene has CDR1 ENHRY and CDR2 SYGVKD. CDR3 amino acids: CAISGQGFGYTF. Written as DNA, the CDR3 is TGTGCCATCAGTGGACAGGGTTTCGGCTACACCTTC.

The chain couples TRBV29-1 to TRBJ1-2; weak D call: TRBD1 (6 bases). The V and J ends lost 5 bases and 2 bases respectively, with 15 bases between them. The germline V gene encodes CDR1 SQVTM and CDR2 ANQGSEA. The CDR3 runs to 14 residues. The CDR3 is CSVTRGQTNYGYTF. The CDR3 nucleotides read TGCAGCGTTACAAGAGGACAGACCAACTATGGCTACACCTTC. Drawing the rest from reference TRBV29-1 and TRBJ1-2, the complete variable domain is SAVISQKPSRDICQRGTSLTIQCQVDSQVTMMFWYRQQPGQSLTLIATANQGSEATYESGFVIDKFPISRPNLTFSTLTVSNMSPEDSSIYLCSVTRGQTNYGYTFGSGTRLTVV.

The J gene is TRBJ2-1, the V gene TRBV27; 9 bases agree with TRBD2. The germline V gene encodes CDR1 MNHEY and CDR2 SMNVEV (reference sequence). V dropped 1 base and J dropped 9; count of bases not matched to a gene: 16. The CDR3 totals 18 residues. In DNA, the CDR3 is TGTGCCAGCAGTTTATTTTACGTGAAGGCGGGAGGGCCTGGTGAGCAGTTCTTC. It specifies CASSLFYVKAGGPGEQFF.

This chain joins TRBV28 and TRBJ1-1; 10 bases agree with TRBD1. Germline values: CDR1 MDHEN, CDR2 SYDVKM. Trimming removed 7 bases from V and 2 bases from J; junction bases left unmatched: 4. This CDR3 comprises 14 residues. CDR3 amino acids: CASKLTGGNTEAFF. The CDR3 nucleotides read TGTGCCAGCAAACTGACAGGGGGCAACACTGAAGCTTTCTTT.

Comments on this clone: One end of the junction does not line up with germline, which may come from a read error. The chain joins TRBV28 to TRBJ1-4, with D possibly TRBD1 on 6 matching bases. The CDR3 is 15 residues long. Germline V gene sequence: CDR1 MDHEN, CDR2 SYDVKM. The CDR3 reads CASTLPGRQGEKLFF. The DNA for the CDR3 is TGTGCCAGCACTTTACCGGGACGTCAGGGGGAAAAACTGTTTTTT.

The chain couples TRBV14 to TRBJ1-6; D is unclear. The CDR3 is 13 amino acids. V lost 8 bases and J lost 9, with 14 bases in between. Per the germline V gene, CDR1 is SGHDN and CDR2 is FVKESK. The CDR3 bases are TGTGCCAGCGCGCGGGCCGTTACTTCACCCCTCCACTTT. The encoded protein is CASARAVTSPLHF. Together with reference TRBV14 and TRBJ1-6, the CDR3 gives the full variable domain: EAGVTQFPSHSVIEKGQTVTLRCDPISGHDNLYWYRRVMGKEIKFLLHFVKESKQDESGMPNNRFLAERTGGTYSTLKVQPAELEDSGVYFCASARAVTSPLHFGNGTRLTVT.

This clone was seen a single time. V gene TRBV18 combines with J gene TRBJ1-3; D perhaps matches TRBD1 (5 bases). The CDR3 has 16 amino acids. V gave up 3 bases and J gave up 4 bases, with 16 bases separating them. Germline CDR1 reads KGHSH; CDR2 reads LQKENI. The CDR3 sequence: CASSPRGQGSGNTIYF. The CDR3 DNA reads TGTGCCAGCTCACCCCGCGGTCAGGGTAGCGGAAACACCATATATTTT.

The table lists this clone with a count of one. This chain links TRBV10-3 with TRBJ2-2; no clear D. The germline CDR1 and CDR2 sequences are ENHRY and SYGVKD. V was clipped by 10 bases and J by 8 bases, with 14 bases between them. CDR3 length: 12 residues. This chain's CDR3 is CASAERPGELFF. CDR3 in DNA: TGTGCCAGCGCGGAAAGGCCGGGGGAGCTGTTTTTT.

The table lists this clone with a few counts. The chain joins TRBV25-1 to TRBJ1-2, with a weak D call TRBD1 (6 bases). The CDR3 runs to 14 residues. Trimming left V 0 bases short and J 4 bases short, with 9 bases between. Germline V lookup: CDR1 MGHDK, CDR2 SYGVNS. The DNA of the CDR3 is TGTGCCAGCAGTGAATACACAGGGAGCTATGGCTACACCTTC. Protein sequence: CASSEYTGSYGYTF.

The V gene is TRBV6-2 or TRBV6-3, the J gene TRBJ2-7; D may be TRBD1 (5 bases). Per the germline V gene, CDR1 is MNHEY and CDR2 is SVGEGT. V gave up 0 bases and J gave up 1 base, with 19 bases separating them. CDR3 length: 18 amino acids. The CDR3 is CASSYSRSHRDRSYEQYF. As DNA, the CDR3 is TGTGCCAGCAGTTACTCTCGGTCCCACCGTGACAGATCCTACGAGCAGTACTTC.

The gene calls are TRBV27 and TRBJ1-5; D call uncertain. The CDR3 runs 14 residues. V lost 3 bases to trimming and J lost 0 bases, with 6 bases between them. CDR1 and CDR2 (germline): MNHEY, SMNVEV (reference sequence). Here the CDR3 DNA reads TGTGCCAGCAGTTTGCACTATAGCAATCAGCCCCAGCATTTT. Protein product: CASSLHYSNQPQHF.

V and J are TRBV7-3 and TRBJ2-7, with 9 bases lining up with TRBD1. V was pared by 2 bases and J by 4 bases, with 0 bases of the junction left unmatched. Germline lookup yields CDR1 SGHTA and CDR2 FQGTGA. CDR3 length: 13 amino acids. This CDR3 is CASSLGTGYEQYF. CDR3 nucleotides: TGTGCCAGCAGCTTAGGGACAGGGTACGAGCAGTACTTC.

V usage is TRBV18 and J usage is TRBJ2-7; maybe TRBD2 (6 bases). The CDR3 contains 16 residues. Germline V CDR1 and CDR2: KGHSH, LQKENI. Trimming took 1 base from V and 2 from J, leaving 15 bases between them. Here the CDR3 reads CASSPQGRTEPYEQYF. In DNA, the CDR3 is TGTGCCAGCTCACCACAGGGGAGGACGGAACCCTACGAGCAGTACTTC.

This clone has a single count. This chain joins TRBV19 and TRBJ1-2; 7 bases line up with TRBD1. The V segment lost 7 bases and the J segment 5 bases; nucleotides outside the gene matches: 10. From germline, CDR1 is LNHDA and CDR2 SQIVND (reference sequence). The CDR3 runs to 14 residues. The CDR3 loop reads CASKPGQKTYGYTF. CDR3 sequence (DNA): TGTGCCAGTAAGCCGGGACAGAAGACGTATGGCTACACCTTC.

The CDR3 nucleotides are TGTGCCAGCAGACCCGACGGGACTCGAAACACCATATATTTT. Protein product: CASRPDGTRNTIYF. V is TRBV7-2 and J is TRBJ1-3, with D maybe TRBD1 (5 bases). This CDR3 has 14 residues. From germline, CDR1 is SGHTA and CDR2 FQGNSA. With 6 bases removed from V and 5 bases from J, the gap between germline ends came to 14 bases.